This is a list of T cell receptor beta chains from one sample in a study of T cells in Graves' hyperthyroidism and ophthalmopathy. TCRdb reprocessed the multiplex PCR reads via MiXCR and lists one record per CDR3 protein. The table records around 690,000 distinct CDR3 sequences, 20% of them present only once. The sample was blood. The origin of the receptors is a man aged 25 to 40 with Graves' ophthalmopathy. Both conserved end residues are part of each CDR3. Each record gives: D gene, clone size, V gene, J gene, CDR3 DNA, CDR3 protein. The D gene is left open where the match is weak. Clone size is given for some rows only: seen once, a few or many times, or a class if the clone is expanded.

d_call: .; clone_size: few; v_call: TRBV5-5; j_call: TRBJ2-5; cdr3_nt: TGTGCCAGCAGCTCGGACAGCCTGATCCAGTACTTC; cdr3_aa: CASSSDSLIQYF
d_call: .; clone_size: many; v_call: TRBV7-2; j_call: TRBJ2-3; cdr3_nt: TGTGCCAGCAGCCCCGGCTACGAAGGGGATACGCAGTATTTT; cdr3_aa: CASSPGYEGDTQYF
d_call: TRBD1; clone_size: .; v_call: TRBV7-2; j_call: TRBJ1-6; cdr3_nt: TGTGCCAGCAGCCCGGACAGGGGGCGTGAGAATTCACCCCTCCACTTT; cdr3_aa: CASSPDRGRENSPLHF
d_call: .; clone_size: many; v_call: TRBV2; j_call: TRBJ1-5; cdr3_nt: TGTGCCAGCTCGTCCGAGGTATATAGCAATCAGCCCCAGCATTTT; cdr3_aa: CASSSEVYSNQPQHF
d_call: TRBD2; clone_size: .; v_call: TRBV7-3; j_call: TRBJ2-7; cdr3_nt: TGTGCCAGCAGCTTGGGGACTAGCGGGACCCACGAGCAGTACTTC; cdr3_aa: CASSLGTSGTHEQYF
d_call: .; clone_size: many; v_call: TRBV20-1; j_call: TRBJ1-1; cdr3_nt: TGCAGTGCTTTCCCCCCCGGACGGGTTGAAGCTTTCTTT; cdr3_aa: CSAFPPGRVEAFF
d_call: .; clone_size: many; v_call: TRBV30; j_call: TRBJ1-4; cdr3_nt: TGTGCCTGGAGTGTACACCTCGGACTGTTTTTT; cdr3_aa: CAWSVHLGLFF
d_call: TRBD1; clone_size: many; v_call: TRBV12-3/TRBV12-4; j_call: TRBJ1-2; cdr3_nt: TGTGCCAGCAGTTCAAGAGGGGACAGGCCTGGCTACACCTTC; cdr3_aa: CASSSRGDRPGYTF
d_call: .; clone_size: .; v_call: TRBV5-5; j_call: TRBJ1-3; cdr3_nt: TGTGCCAGCAGCCTGGGGGCCCTACTCTCTGGAAACACCATATATTTT; cdr3_aa: CASSLGALLSGNTIYF
d_call: TRBD1; clone_size: many; v_call: TRBV12-3/TRBV12-4; j_call: TRBJ2-7; cdr3_nt: TGTGCCAGCAGTTTCAAGACAGGGGATGCCTACGAGCAGTACTTC; cdr3_aa: CASSFKTGDAYEQYF
d_call: .; clone_size: .; v_call: TRBV6-6; j_call: TRBJ2-6; cdr3_nt: TGTGCCAGCAGTTATGAGACAGATTACTTATCTGGGGCCAACGTCCTGACTTTC; cdr3_aa: CASSYETDYLSGANVLTF
d_call: TRBD1; clone_size: .; v_call: TRBV7-9; j_call: TRBJ2-7; cdr3_nt: TGTGCCAGCAGTCCGACAGGGGCGAGAACCTACGAGCAGTACTTC; cdr3_aa: CASSPTGARTYEQYF
d_call: .; clone_size: few; v_call: TRBV19; j_call: TRBJ2-1; cdr3_nt: TGTGCCAGTAGTATTCCCCCCCAGGGTGAGCAGTTCTTC; cdr3_aa: CASSIPPQGEQFF
d_call: .; clone_size: many; v_call: TRBV30; j_call: TRBJ1-1; cdr3_nt: TGTGCCTGGAGATCAAGTAACTGGATGTTGGCTGAAGCTTTCTTT; cdr3_aa: CAWRSSNWMLAEAFF
d_call: .; clone_size: many; v_call: TRBV11-2; j_call: TRBJ2-7; cdr3_nt: TGTGCCAGCAGCTTAGATTCAGGGGCGATCTACGAGCAGTACTTC; cdr3_aa: CASSLDSGAIYEQYF
d_call: TRBD1; clone_size: .; v_call: TRBV27; j_call: TRBJ2-3; cdr3_nt: TGTGCCAGCAGTTTAAGGGACAGGAGCACAGATACGCAGTATTTT; cdr3_aa: CASSLRDRSTDTQYF
d_call: TRBD1; clone_size: .; v_call: TRBV12-3/TRBV12-4; j_call: TRBJ1-6; cdr3_nt: TGTGCCAGCCTCTTTGGGGACAGGGACAATTCACCCCTCCACTTT; cdr3_aa: CASLFGDRDNSPLHF
d_call: .; clone_size: many; v_call: TRBV3-1; j_call: TRBJ1-1; cdr3_nt: TGTGCCAGCAGCCAAGATTTAGGAGGCACTGAAGCTTTCTTT; cdr3_aa: CASSQDLGGTEAFF
d_call: TRBD1; clone_size: .; v_call: TRBV4-1; j_call: TRBJ1-5; cdr3_nt: TGCGCCAGCAGGGCCGTGGACAGGGTCGGTCAGCCCCAGCATTTT; cdr3_aa: CASRAVDRVGQPQHF
d_call: TRBD2; clone_size: few; v_call: TRBV7-7; j_call: TRBJ2-3; cdr3_nt: TGTGCTAGCAGCCCCGGAGGACTAGAGAGTACAGATACGCAGTATTTT; cdr3_aa: CASSPGGLESTDTQYF
d_call: .; clone_size: .; v_call: TRBV19; j_call: TRBJ1-1; cdr3_nt: TGTGCCAGTAGTATATCAACGGGGACTGAAGCTTTCTTT; cdr3_aa: CASSISTGTEAFF
d_call: .; clone_size: few; v_call: TRBV14; j_call: TRBJ2-2; cdr3_nt: TGTGCCAGCAGCCAAGTGTGGCCCGGGGAGCTGTTTTTT; cdr3_aa: CASSQVWPGELFF
d_call: TRBD2; clone_size: .; v_call: TRBV6-1; j_call: TRBJ2-7; cdr3_nt: TGTGCCAGCACCGGGCCGGGGGGGGGCTCCTACGAGCAGTACTTC; cdr3_aa: CASTGPGGGSYEQYF
d_call: TRBD1; clone_size: many; v_call: TRBV2; j_call: TRBJ2-1; cdr3_nt: TGTGCCATCGGGACAGACTCCTACAATGAGCAGTTCTTC; cdr3_aa: CAIGTDSYNEQFF
d_call: .; clone_size: .; v_call: TRBV5-8; j_call: TRBJ1-4; cdr3_nt: TGTGCCAGCAGCGGCGGGCGGAAGGGTGAAAAACTGTTTTTT; cdr3_aa: CASSGGRKGEKLFF
d_call: TRBD2; clone_size: .; v_call: TRBV5-1; j_call: TRBJ2-2; cdr3_nt: TGCGCCAGCAGCTTGGAGCCTAGCGGGAACACCGGGGAGCTGTTTTTT; cdr3_aa: CASSLEPSGNTGELFF
d_call: .; clone_size: .; v_call: TRBV7-3; j_call: TRBJ1-5; cdr3_nt: TGTGCCAGCAACTTACCAAGACAGGTCAATCAGCCCCAGCATTTT; cdr3_aa: CASNLPRQVNQPQHF
d_call: .; clone_size: few; v_call: TRBV3-1; j_call: TRBJ2-3; cdr3_nt: TGTGCCAGCAGCCCGACTGGGAAAACGCAGTATTTT; cdr3_aa: CASSPTGKTQYF
d_call: .; clone_size: many; v_call: TRBV24-1; j_call: TRBJ1-2; cdr3_nt: TGTGCCACCAGTGGCCTCACTGGCAGGGGAACCTTCTATGGCTACACCTTC; cdr3_aa: CATSGLTGRGTFYGYTF
d_call: .; clone_size: .; v_call: TRBV25-1; j_call: TRBJ1-1; cdr3_nt: TGTGCCAGCAGCAATACAGGGACGAACACTGAAGCTTTCTTT; cdr3_aa: CASSNTGTNTEAFF
d_call: TRBD1; clone_size: many; v_call: TRBV28; j_call: TRBJ1-3; cdr3_nt: TGTGCCAGCAGCTTGGGGACAGTCTCTGGAAACACCATATATTTT; cdr3_aa: CASSLGTVSGNTIYF
d_call: .; clone_size: .; v_call: TRBV12-3/TRBV12-4; j_call: TRBJ1-1; cdr3_nt: TGTGCCAGCAGTGACGGGACAACTCAAGCTTTCTTT; cdr3_aa: CASSDGTTQAFF